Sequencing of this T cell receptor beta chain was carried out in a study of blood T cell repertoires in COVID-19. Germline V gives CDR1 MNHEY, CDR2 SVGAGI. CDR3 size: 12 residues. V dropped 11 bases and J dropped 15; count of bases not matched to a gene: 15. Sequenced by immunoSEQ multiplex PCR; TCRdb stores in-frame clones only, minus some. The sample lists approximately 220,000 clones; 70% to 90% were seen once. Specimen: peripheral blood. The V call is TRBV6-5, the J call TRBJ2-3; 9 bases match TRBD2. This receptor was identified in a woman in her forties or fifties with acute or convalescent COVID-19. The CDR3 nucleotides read TGTGCCGTCATCGCGGGGGGGGATCCAGGATATTTT. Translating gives CAVIAGGDPGYF.